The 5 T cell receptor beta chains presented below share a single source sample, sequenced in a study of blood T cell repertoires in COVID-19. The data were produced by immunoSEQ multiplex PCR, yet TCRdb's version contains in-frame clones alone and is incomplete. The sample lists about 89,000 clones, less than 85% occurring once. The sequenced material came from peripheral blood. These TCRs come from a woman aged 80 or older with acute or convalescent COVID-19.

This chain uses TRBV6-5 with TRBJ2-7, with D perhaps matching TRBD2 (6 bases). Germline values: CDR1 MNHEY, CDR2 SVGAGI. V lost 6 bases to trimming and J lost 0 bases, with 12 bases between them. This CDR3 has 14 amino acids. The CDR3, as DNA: TGTGCCAGCAGGCCGGGACTCAGCTCCTACGAGCAGTACTTC. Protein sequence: CASRPGLSSYEQYF.

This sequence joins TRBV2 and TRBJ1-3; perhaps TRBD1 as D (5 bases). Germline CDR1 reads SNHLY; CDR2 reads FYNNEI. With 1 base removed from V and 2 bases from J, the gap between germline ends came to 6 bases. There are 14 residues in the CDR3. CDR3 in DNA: TGTGCCAGCAGTGAAGGGGGGGCTGGAAACACCATATATTTT. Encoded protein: CASSEGGAGNTIYF.

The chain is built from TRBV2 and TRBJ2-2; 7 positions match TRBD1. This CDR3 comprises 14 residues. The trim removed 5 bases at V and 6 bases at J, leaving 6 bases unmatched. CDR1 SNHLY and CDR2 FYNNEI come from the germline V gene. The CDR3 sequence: CASSRQGVAGELFF. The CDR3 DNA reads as TGTGCCAGCAGTAGACAGGGAGTGGCCGGGGAGCTGTTTTTT.

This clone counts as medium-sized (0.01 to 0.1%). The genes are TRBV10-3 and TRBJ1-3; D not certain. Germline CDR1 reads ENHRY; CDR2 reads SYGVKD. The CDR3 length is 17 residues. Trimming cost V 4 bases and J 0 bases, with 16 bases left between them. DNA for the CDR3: TGTGCCATCAGTGTGAGCGGAACGCTATACTCTGGAAACACCATATATTTT. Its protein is CAISVSGTLYSGNTIYF.

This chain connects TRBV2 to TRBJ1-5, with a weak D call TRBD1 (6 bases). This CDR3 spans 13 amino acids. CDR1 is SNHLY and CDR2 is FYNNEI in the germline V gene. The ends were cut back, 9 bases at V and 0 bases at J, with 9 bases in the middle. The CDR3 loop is CASTGNSNQPQHF. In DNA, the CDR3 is TGTGCCAGTACAGGGAATAGCAATCAGCCCCAGCATTTT.